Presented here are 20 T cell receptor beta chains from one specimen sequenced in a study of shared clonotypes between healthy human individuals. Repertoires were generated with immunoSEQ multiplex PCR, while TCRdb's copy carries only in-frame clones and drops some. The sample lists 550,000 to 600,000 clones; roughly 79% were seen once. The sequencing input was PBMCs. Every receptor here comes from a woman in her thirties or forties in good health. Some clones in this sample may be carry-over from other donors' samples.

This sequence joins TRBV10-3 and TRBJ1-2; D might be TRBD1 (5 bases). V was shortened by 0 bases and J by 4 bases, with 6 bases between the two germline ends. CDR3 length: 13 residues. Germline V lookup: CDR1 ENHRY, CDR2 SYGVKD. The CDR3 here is CAISESGTYGYTF. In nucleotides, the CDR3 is TGTGCCATCAGTGAGTCGGGGACCTATGGCTACACCTTC.

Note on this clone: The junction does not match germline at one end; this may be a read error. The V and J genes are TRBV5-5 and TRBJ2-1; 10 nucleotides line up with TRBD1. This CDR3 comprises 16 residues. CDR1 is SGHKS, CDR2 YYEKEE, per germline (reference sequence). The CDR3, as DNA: TGCGCCAGCAGCTTGGACAGGGGGGGCACCTACAATGAGCAGTTCTTC. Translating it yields CASSLDRGGTYNEQFF.

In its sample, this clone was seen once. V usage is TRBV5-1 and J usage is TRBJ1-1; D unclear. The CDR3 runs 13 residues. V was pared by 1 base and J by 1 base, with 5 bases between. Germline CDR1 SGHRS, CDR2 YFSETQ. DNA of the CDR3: TGCGCCAGCAGCTTGCGGGGGAACACTGAAGCTTTCTTT. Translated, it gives CASSLRGNTEAFF.

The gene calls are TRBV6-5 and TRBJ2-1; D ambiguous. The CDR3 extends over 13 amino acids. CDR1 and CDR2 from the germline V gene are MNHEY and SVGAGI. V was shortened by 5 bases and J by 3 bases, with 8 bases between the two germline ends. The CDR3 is CASSSRIYNEQFF. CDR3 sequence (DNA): TGTGCCAGCAGTAGCAGAATCTACAATGAGCAGTTCTTC.

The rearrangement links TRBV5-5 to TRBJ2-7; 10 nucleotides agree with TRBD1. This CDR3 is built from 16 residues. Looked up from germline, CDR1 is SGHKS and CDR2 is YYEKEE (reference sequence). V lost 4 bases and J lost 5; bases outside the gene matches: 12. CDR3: CASSRIPGQGLDEQYF. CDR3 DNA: TGTGCCAGCAGCCGGATTCCGGGACAGGGGCTCGACGAGCAGTACTTC.

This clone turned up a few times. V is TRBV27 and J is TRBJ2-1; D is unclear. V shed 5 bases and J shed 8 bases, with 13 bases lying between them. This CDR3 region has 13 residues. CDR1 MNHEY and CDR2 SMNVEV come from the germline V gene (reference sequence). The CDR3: CASSQRQPDEQFF. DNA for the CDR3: TGTGCCAGCAGTCAGCGACAACCGGATGAGCAGTTCTTC.

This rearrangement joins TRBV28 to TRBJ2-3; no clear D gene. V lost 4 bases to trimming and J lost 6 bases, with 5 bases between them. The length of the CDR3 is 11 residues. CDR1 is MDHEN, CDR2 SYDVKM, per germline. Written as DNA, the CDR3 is TGTGCCAGCAGTTCAGTGGATACGCAGTATTTT. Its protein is CASSSVDTQYF.

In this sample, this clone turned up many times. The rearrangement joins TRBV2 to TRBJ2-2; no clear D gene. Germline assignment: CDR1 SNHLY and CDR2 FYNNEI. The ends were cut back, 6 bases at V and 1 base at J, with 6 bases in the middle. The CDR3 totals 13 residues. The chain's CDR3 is CASRAQNTGELFF. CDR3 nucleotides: TGTGCCAGCAGGGCTCAGAACACCGGGGAGCTGTTTTTT. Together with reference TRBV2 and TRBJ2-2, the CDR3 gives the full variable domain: EPEVTQTPSHQVTQMGQEVILRCVPISNHLYFYWYRQILGQKVEFLVSFYNNEISEKSEIFDDQFSVERPDGSNFTLKIRSTKLEDSAMYFCASRAQNTGELFFGEGSRLTVL.

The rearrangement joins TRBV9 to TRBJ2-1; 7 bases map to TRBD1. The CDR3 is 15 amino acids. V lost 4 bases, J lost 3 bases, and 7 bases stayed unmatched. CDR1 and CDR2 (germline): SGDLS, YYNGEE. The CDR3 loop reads CASSPNWDSYNEQFF. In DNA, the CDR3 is TGTGCCAGCAGCCCGAATTGGGACAGCTACAATGAGCAGTTCTTC.

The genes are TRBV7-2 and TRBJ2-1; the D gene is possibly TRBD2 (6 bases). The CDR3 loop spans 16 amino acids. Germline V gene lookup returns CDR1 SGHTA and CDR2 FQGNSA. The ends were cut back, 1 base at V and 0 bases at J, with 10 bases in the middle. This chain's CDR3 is CASSLGPGSSYNEQFF. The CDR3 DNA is TGTGCCAGCAGCTTAGGGCCCGGGAGCTCCTACAATGAGCAGTTCTTC.

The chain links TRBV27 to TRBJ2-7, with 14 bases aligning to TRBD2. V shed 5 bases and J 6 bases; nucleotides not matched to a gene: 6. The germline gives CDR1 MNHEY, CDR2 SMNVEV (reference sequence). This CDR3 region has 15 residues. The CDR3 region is CASSPGTSGRIEQYF. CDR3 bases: TGTGCCAGCAGTCCGGGGACTAGCGGGAGAATCGAGCAGTACTTC.

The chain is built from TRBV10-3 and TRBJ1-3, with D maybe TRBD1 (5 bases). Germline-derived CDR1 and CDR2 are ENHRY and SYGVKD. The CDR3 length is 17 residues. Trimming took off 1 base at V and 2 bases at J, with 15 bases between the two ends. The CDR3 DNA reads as TGTGCCATCAGTGAGTGGATCGGGGGGGTGCCTGGAAACACCATATATTTT. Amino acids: CAISEWIGGVPGNTIYF.

The CDR3 is CSASGDLGQYF. Written as DNA, the CDR3 is TGCAGTGCTAGTGGGGACCTCGGGCAGTACTTC. V usage is TRBV20-1 and J usage is TRBJ2-5; the D call may be TRBD1 or TRBD2 (5 bases each). The V end was cut by 3 bases, the J end by 11 bases, with 13 bases between. Germline assignment: CDR1 DFQATT and CDR2 SNEGSKA (reference sequence). The CDR3 is made up of 11 amino acids.

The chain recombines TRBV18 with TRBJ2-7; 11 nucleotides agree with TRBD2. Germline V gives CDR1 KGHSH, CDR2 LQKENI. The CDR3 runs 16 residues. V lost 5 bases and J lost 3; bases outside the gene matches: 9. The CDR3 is CASSASGTSGGYEQYF. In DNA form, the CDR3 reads TGTGCCAGCTCAGCGTCGGGGACTAGCGGAGGCTACGAGCAGTACTTC. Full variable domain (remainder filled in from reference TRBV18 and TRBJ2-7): NAGVMQNPRHLVRRRGQEARLRCSPMKGHSHVYWYRQLPEEGLKFMVYLQKENIIDESGMPKERFSAEFPKEGPSILRIQQVVRGDSAAYFCASSASGTSGGYEQYFGPGTRLTVT.

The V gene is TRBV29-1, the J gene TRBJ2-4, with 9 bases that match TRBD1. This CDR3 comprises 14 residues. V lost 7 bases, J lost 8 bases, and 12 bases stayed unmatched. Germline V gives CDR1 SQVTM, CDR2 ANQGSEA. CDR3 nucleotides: TGCAGCGCGAGCACCGGGACAGGGTCCGACATTCAGTACTTC. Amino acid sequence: CSASTGTGSDIQYF. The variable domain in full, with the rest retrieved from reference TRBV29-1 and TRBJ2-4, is SAVISQKPSRDICQRGTSLTIQCQVDSQVTMMFWYRQQPGQSLTLIATANQGSEATYESGFVIDKFPISRPNLTFSTLTVSNMSPEDSSIYLCSASTGTGSDIQYFGAGTRLSVL.

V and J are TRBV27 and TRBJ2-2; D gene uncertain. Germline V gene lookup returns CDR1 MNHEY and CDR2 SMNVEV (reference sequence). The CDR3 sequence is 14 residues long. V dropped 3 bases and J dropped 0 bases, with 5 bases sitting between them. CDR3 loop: CASSFSPNTGELFF. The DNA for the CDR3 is TGTGCCAGCAGTTTTAGCCCGAACACCGGGGAGCTGTTTTTT.

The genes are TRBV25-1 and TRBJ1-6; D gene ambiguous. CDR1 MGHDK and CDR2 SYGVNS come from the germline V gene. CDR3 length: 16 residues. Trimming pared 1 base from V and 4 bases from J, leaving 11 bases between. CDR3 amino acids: CASSESQAGYNSPLHF. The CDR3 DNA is TGTGCCAGCAGTGAATCGCAGGCGGGGTATAATTCACCCCTCCACTTT.

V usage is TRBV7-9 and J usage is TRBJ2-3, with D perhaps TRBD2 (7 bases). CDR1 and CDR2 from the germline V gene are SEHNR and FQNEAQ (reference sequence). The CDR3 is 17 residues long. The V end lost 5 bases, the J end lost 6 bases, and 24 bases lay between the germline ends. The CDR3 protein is CASSRIQGLAAEDTQYF. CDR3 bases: TGTGCCAGCAGCCGTATACAGGGCCTAGCGGCCGAGGATACGCAGTATTTT.

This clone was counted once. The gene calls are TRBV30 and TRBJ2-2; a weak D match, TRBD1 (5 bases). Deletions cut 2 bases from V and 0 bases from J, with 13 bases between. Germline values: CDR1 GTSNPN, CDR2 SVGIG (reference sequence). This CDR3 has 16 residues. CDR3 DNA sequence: TGTGCCTGGAGTCGGACACTCGTCTCGAACACCGGGGAGCTGTTTTTT. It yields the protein CAWSRTLVSNTGELFF.

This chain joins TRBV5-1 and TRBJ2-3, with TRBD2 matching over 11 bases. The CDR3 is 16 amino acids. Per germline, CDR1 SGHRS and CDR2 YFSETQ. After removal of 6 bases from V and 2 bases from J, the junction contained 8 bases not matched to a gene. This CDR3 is CASTERLAGPTDTQYF. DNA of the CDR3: TGCGCCAGCACCGAACGACTAGCGGGACCCACAGATACGCAGTATTTT.